These T cell receptor beta chains were read from a single sample in a study of T cells in Graves' hyperthyroidism and ophthalmopathy. TCRdb processed the multiplex PCR reads anew with MiXCR; each CDR3 protein has one entry. Of around 340,000 distinct CDR3 sequences in the sample, about 15% were seen once. Sequencing used blood. These receptors all stem from a woman aged 25 to 39 with Graves' hyperthyroidism that later progressed to Graves' ophthalmopathy. CDR3s include the opening cysteine and the closing phenylalanine or tryptophan. D genes are given only for firm matches. Not all rows give a size; the values are once, few, many and, for expanded clones, a class.

v_gene: TRBV27
d_gene: .
j_gene: TRBJ2-7
abundance: many
CDR3aa: CASSSPGLLIYEQYF
CDR3nt: TGTGCCAGCAGTTCCCCGGGACTTCTTATCTACGAGCAGTACTTC

v_gene: TRBV20-1
d_gene: TRBD2
j_gene: TRBJ2-3
abundance: many
CDR3aa: CSAEGGLAGTDTQYF
CDR3nt: TGCAGTGCGGAGGGTGGGCTAGCGGGCACAGATACGCAGTATTTT

v_gene: TRBV27
d_gene: .
j_gene: TRBJ2-4
abundance: few
CDR3aa: CASSQDPGVAKNIQYF
CDR3nt: TGTGCCAGCAGCCAAGATCCGGGGGTGGCCAAAAACATTCAGTACTTC

v_gene: TRBV3-1
d_gene: .
j_gene: TRBJ1-4
abundance: many
CDR3aa: CASSQDQRHSGVNEKLFF
CDR3nt: TGTGCCAGCAGCCAAGATCAGCGGCATAGCGGGGTTAATGAAAAACTGTTTTTT

v_gene: TRBV7-9
d_gene: TRBD1
j_gene: TRBJ1-1
abundance: few
CDR3aa: CASSLSGQGVPGNTEAFF
CDR3nt: TGTGCCAGCAGCTTATCGGGACAGGGGGTTCCGGGGAACACTGAAGCTTTCTTT

v_gene: TRBV27
d_gene: TRBD2
j_gene: TRBJ2-1
abundance: .
CDR3aa: CASSPRTSGFNEQFF
CDR3nt: TGTGCCAGCAGTCCAAGGACTAGCGGGTTCAATGAGCAGTTCTTC

v_gene: TRBV5-1
d_gene: .
j_gene: TRBJ2-7
abundance: many
CDR3aa: CASSPSLRVGEQYF
CDR3nt: TGCGCCAGCAGCCCGTCATTGAGAGTAGGAGAGCAGTACTTC

v_gene: TRBV6-6
d_gene: .
j_gene: TRBJ2-7
abundance: many
CDR3aa: CASSYDYFYEQYF
CDR3nt: TGTGCCAGCAGTTACGACTACTTCTACGAGCAGTACTTC

v_gene: TRBV27
d_gene: .
j_gene: TRBJ1-4
abundance: many
CDR3aa: CASSFGGTNEKLFF
CDR3nt: TGTGCCAGCAGTTTTGGGGGTACTAATGAAAAACTGTTTTTT

v_gene: TRBV2
d_gene: TRBD1
j_gene: TRBJ2-3
abundance: many
CDR3aa: CASSEGGGTGRRTDTQYF
CDR3nt: TGTGCCAGCAGTGAAGGGGGAGGGACAGGGAGGCGCACAGATACGCAGTATTTT

v_gene: TRBV7-2
d_gene: .
j_gene: TRBJ1-6
abundance: many
CDR3aa: CASSLVWGSNSPLHF
CDR3nt: TGTGCCAGCAGCTTAGTATGGGGTTCTAATTCACCCCTCCACTTT

v_gene: TRBV6-1
d_gene: TRBD1
j_gene: TRBJ2-2
abundance: many
CDR3aa: CASSSGQGVVYTGELFF
CDR3nt: TGTGCCAGCAGTTCGGGACAGGGGGTTGTGTACACCGGGGAGCTGTTTTTT

v_gene: TRBV20-1
d_gene: .
j_gene: TRBJ1-2
abundance: many
CDR3aa: CSARSRSSNYGYTF
CDR3nt: TGCAGTGCTAGAAGCCGCAGTTCGAACTATGGCTACACCTTC

v_gene: TRBV7-9
d_gene: TRBD2
j_gene: TRBJ2-5
abundance: few
CDR3aa: CASSLGEGQYF
CDR3nt: TGTGCCAGCAGCTTAGGGGAGGGTCAGTACTTC

v_gene: TRBV18
d_gene: .
j_gene: TRBJ2-7
abundance: few
CDR3aa: CASSPPYSSYEQYF
CDR3nt: TGTGCCAGCTCACCACCCTACAGCTCCTACGAGCAGTACTTC

v_gene: TRBV18
d_gene: .
j_gene: TRBJ1-3
abundance: few
CDR3aa: CASSTGTRRLSGNTIYF
CDR3nt: TGTGCCAGCTCAACCGGGACAAGGCGCCTCTCTGGAAACACCATATATTTT

v_gene: TRBV28
d_gene: TRBD1
j_gene: TRBJ2-7
abundance: many
CDR3aa: CASSFLSFRTGSYEQYF
CDR3nt: TGTGCCAGCAGTTTCTTATCATTTAGGACAGGGTCCTACGAGCAGTACTTC

v_gene: TRBV20-1
d_gene: TRBD2
j_gene: TRBJ2-3
abundance: .
CDR3aa: CSANPGLAGVSTDTQYF
CDR3nt: TGCAGTGCTAATCCGGGACTAGCGGGAGTATCGACAGATACGCAGTATTTT

v_gene: TRBV5-1
d_gene: .
j_gene: TRBJ1-6
abundance: many
CDR3aa: CASGDSPESSYNSPLHF
CDR3nt: TGCGCCAGCGGGGACTCCCCGGAGAGCTCCTATAATTCACCCCTCCACTTT

v_gene: TRBV30
d_gene: TRBD1
j_gene: TRBJ1-6
abundance: many
CDR3aa: CAWSVGGQNSPLHF
CDR3nt: TGTGCCTGGAGTGTAGGGGGCCAGAATTCACCCCTCCACTTT

v_gene: TRBV30
d_gene: .
j_gene: TRBJ1-1
abundance: few
CDR3aa: CAWSPTDTEAFF
CDR3nt: TGTGCCTGGAGTCCCACAGACACTGAAGCTTTCTTT

v_gene: TRBV5-1
d_gene: .
j_gene: TRBJ2-6
abundance: .
CDR3aa: CASSLVESGANVLTF
CDR3nt: TGCGCCAGCAGCTTGGTAGAGTCGGGGGCCAACGTCCTGACTTTC

v_gene: TRBV24-1
d_gene: .
j_gene: TRBJ2-1
abundance: .
CDR3aa: CATSDPGRGLSYNEQFF
CDR3nt: TGTGCCACCAGTGATCCCGGGAGGGGGCTTTCCTACAATGAGCAGTTCTTC

v_gene: TRBV2
d_gene: .
j_gene: TRBJ2-3
abundance: many
CDR3aa: CASSEAALALTDTQYF
CDR3nt: TGTGCCAGCAGTGAAGCGGCGCTAGCCCTCACAGATACGCAGTATTTT

v_gene: TRBV19
d_gene: TRBD1
j_gene: TRBJ2-5
abundance: many
CDR3aa: CASQSDRGIGETQYF
CDR3nt: TGTGCCAGCCAATCCGACAGGGGGATTGGGGAGACCCAGTACTTC

v_gene: TRBV19
d_gene: TRBD1
j_gene: TRBJ1-1
abundance: many
CDR3aa: CASSRWTGEGFLNTEAFF
CDR3nt: TGTGCCAGTAGTCGCTGGACAGGAGAGGGTTTTTTGAACACTGAAGCTTTCTTT

v_gene: TRBV15
d_gene: TRBD2
j_gene: TRBJ2-7
abundance: many
CDR3aa: CATSRQGLAGVAYEQYF
CDR3nt: TGTGCCACCAGCAGACAGGGACTAGCGGGAGTGGCCTACGAGCAGTACTTC

v_gene: TRBV27
d_gene: .
j_gene: TRBJ2-3
abundance: many
CDR3aa: CASSSFGTDTQYF
CDR3nt: TGTGCCAGCAGCTCATTCGGCACAGATACGCAGTATTTT

v_gene: TRBV7-9
d_gene: .
j_gene: TRBJ2-7
abundance: .
CDR3aa: CASSPPGHAYEQYF
CDR3nt: TGTGCCAGCAGCCCTCCTGGACACGCCTACGAGCAGTACTTC

v_gene: TRBV28
d_gene: .
j_gene: TRBJ2-2
abundance: .
CDR3aa: CASSFDNTGELFF
CDR3nt: TGTGCCAGCAGTTTCGACAACACCGGGGAGCTGTTTTTT

v_gene: TRBV5-4
d_gene: TRBD1
j_gene: TRBJ1-2
abundance: .
CDR3aa: CASSSPTGTADYGYTF
CDR3nt: TGTGCCAGCAGCTCCCCGACCGGGACAGCCGACTATGGATACACCTTC

v_gene: TRBV7-2
d_gene: .
j_gene: TRBJ1-5
abundance: many
CDR3aa: CASSSSVSPNQPQHF
CDR3nt: TGTGCCAGCAGCTCCTCGGTCAGCCCCAATCAGCCCCAGCATTTT

v_gene: TRBV28
d_gene: TRBD2
j_gene: TRBJ2-3
abundance: .
CDR3aa: CASSFRDYPPDTQYF
CDR3nt: TGTGCCAGCAGTTTCCGGGACTACCCCCCAGATACGCAGTATTTT

v_gene: TRBV11-2
d_gene: .
j_gene: TRBJ1-4
abundance: many
CDR3aa: CASSPRGVGEEKLFF
CDR3nt: TGTGCCAGCAGCCCCCGTGGCGTAGGGGAGGAAAAACTGTTTTTT

v_gene: TRBV29-1
d_gene: .
j_gene: TRBJ2-7
abundance: .
CDR3aa: CSVVAQSPHEQYF
CDR3nt: TGCAGCGTTGTTGCACAGTCTCCCCACGAGCAGTACTTC

v_gene: TRBV6-1
d_gene: .
j_gene: TRBJ2-7
abundance: many
CDR3aa: CASSDRFDTYEQYF
CDR3nt: TGTGCCAGCAGTGATAGGTTCGATACCTACGAGCAGTACTTC

v_gene: TRBV28
d_gene: .
j_gene: TRBJ1-1
abundance: many
CDR3aa: CASSLWDLEFGALNTEAFF
CDR3nt: TGTGCCAGCAGTTTATGGGACCTTGAGTTCGGGGCCTTGAACACTGAAGCTTTCTTT

v_gene: TRBV2
d_gene: TRBD1
j_gene: TRBJ1-2
abundance: many
CDR3aa: CASSEALGTAPNYGYTF
CDR3nt: TGTGCCAGCAGTGAAGCGCTCGGGACAGCGCCTAACTATGGCTACACCTTC

v_gene: TRBV10-3
d_gene: TRBD1
j_gene: TRBJ1-3
abundance: many
CDR3aa: CAIGGTESSGNTIYF
CDR3nt: TGTGCCATCGGGGGGACAGAGAGCTCTGGAAACACCATATATTTT

v_gene: TRBV6-1
d_gene: .
j_gene: TRBJ2-5
abundance: .
CDR3aa: CASSSGLTETQYF
CDR3nt: TGTGCCAGCAGTTCCGGACTAACGGAGACCCAGTACTTC

v_gene: TRBV12-3/TRBV12-4
d_gene: .
j_gene: TRBJ1-1
abundance: many
CDR3aa: CASSLSPDTTEAFF
CDR3nt: TGTGCCAGCAGTTTATCTCCAGACACCACTGAAGCTTTCTTT

v_gene: TRBV14
d_gene: .
j_gene: TRBJ1-4
abundance: .
CDR3aa: CASSQETGPSTNEKLFF
CDR3nt: TGTGCCAGCAGCCAAGAGACAGGACCCTCAACTAATGAAAAGCTGTTTTTT

v_gene: TRBV6-1
d_gene: .
j_gene: TRBJ2-7
abundance: many
CDR3aa: CASIRGNEQYF
CDR3nt: TGTGCCAGCATTAGGGGGAACGAGCAGTACTTC

v_gene: TRBV5-6
d_gene: .
j_gene: TRBJ2-2
abundance: many
CDR3aa: CASSVGGELFF
CDR3nt: TGTGCCAGCAGCGTGGGAGGGGAGCTGTTTTTT

v_gene: TRBV27
d_gene: TRBD2
j_gene: TRBJ2-7
abundance: .
CDR3aa: CASRDTGGREQYF
CDR3nt: TGTGCCAGCAGAGATACGGGGGGGCGCGAGCAGTACTTC

v_gene: TRBV9
d_gene: .
j_gene: TRBJ2-3
abundance: .
CDR3aa: CASSVDAGYPDTQYF
CDR3nt: TGTGCCAGCAGCGTAGATGCTGGGTATCCAGATACGCAGTATTTT

v_gene: TRBV15
d_gene: .
j_gene: TRBJ1-2
abundance: many
CDR3aa: CATSLGPRGYTF
CDR3nt: TGTGCCACCAGCTTAGGGCCGCGAGGCTACACCTTC

v_gene: TRBV20-1
d_gene: .
j_gene: TRBJ2-7
abundance: few
CDR3aa: CSARKQGDEQYF
CDR3nt: TGCAGTGCTAGAAAACAGGGCGACGAGCAGTACTTC